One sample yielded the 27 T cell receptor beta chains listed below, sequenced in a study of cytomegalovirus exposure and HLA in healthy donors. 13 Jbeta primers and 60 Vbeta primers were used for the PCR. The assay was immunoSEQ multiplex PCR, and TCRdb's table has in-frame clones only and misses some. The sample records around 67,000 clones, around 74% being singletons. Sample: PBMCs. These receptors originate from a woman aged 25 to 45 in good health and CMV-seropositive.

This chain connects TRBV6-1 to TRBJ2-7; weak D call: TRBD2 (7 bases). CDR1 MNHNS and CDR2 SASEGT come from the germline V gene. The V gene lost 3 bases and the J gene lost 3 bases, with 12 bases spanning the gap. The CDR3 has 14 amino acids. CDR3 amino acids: CASSDGGALYEQYF. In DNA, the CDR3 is TGTGCCAGCAGTGATGGGGGGGCTCTCTACGAGCAGTACTTC.

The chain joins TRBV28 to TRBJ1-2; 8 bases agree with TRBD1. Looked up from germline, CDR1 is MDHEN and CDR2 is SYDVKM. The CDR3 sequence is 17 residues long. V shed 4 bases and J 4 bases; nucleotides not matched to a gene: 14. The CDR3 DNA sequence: TGTGCCAGCAGTTCGACCCGGACAGGGACGGGCCCCTATGGCTACACCTTC. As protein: CASSSTRTGTGPYGYTF.

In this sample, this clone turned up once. CDR3 bases: TGCGCCAGCAGCTTGGATCCAGGGGGCAGGGAGCCCCAGCATTTT. Translating it yields CASSLDPGGREPQHF. The rearrangement uses TRBV5-1 and TRBJ1-5; 8 nucleotides line up with TRBD1. The CDR3 length is 15 residues. With 0 bases clipped from V and 8 bases from J, the junction kept 7 bases outside the gene matches. CDR1 is SGHRS and CDR2 is YFSETQ in the germline V gene.

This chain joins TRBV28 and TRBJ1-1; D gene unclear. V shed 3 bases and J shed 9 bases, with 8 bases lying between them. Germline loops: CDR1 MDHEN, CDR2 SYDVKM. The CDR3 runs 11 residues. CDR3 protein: CASSFEAKAFF. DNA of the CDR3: TGTGCCAGCAGTTTTGAGGCGAAAGCTTTCTTT.

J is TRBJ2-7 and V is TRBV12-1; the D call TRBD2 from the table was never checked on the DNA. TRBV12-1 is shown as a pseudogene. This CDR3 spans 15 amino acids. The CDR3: CASSLGLVSSYKQYF. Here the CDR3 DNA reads TGTGCCAGCAGCTTGGGACTAGTTAGCTCCTACAAGCAGTACTTC.

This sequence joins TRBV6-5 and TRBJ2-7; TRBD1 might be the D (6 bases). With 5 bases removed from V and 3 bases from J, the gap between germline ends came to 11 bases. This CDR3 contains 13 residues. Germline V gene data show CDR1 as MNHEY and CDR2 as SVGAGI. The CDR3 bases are TGTGCCAGCAGTAGGACAGACAACTACGAGCAGTACTTC. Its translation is CASSRTDNYEQYF.

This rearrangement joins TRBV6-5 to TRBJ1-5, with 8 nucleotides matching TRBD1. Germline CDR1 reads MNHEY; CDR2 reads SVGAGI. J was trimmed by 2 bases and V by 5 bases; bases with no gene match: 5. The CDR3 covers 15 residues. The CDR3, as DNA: TGTGCCAGCAGTCCAGGGGGCTGGGGCAATCAGCCCCAGCATTTT. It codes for CASSPGGWGNQPQHF.

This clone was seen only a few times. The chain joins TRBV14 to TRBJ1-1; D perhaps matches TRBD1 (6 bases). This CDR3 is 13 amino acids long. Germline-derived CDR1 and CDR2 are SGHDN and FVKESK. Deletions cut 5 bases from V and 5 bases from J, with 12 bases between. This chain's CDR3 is CASSSTGLTEAFF. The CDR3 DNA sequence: TGTGCCAGCAGCTCTACAGGGTTGACTGAAGCTTTCTTT.

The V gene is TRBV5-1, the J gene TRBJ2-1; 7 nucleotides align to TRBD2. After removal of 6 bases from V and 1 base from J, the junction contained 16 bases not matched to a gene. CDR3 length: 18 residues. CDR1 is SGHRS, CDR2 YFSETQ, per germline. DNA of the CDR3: TGCGCCAGCACCGTAAGGATCGGAGCGGGGCAGTCCTACAATGAGCAGTTCTTC. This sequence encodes CASTVRIGAGQSYNEQFF.

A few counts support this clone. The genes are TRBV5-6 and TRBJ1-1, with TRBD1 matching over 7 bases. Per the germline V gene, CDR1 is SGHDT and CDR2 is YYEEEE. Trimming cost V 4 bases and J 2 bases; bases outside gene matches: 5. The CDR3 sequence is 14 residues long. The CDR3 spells CASSLGQTNTEAFF. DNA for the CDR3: TGTGCCAGCAGCCTGGGACAGACTAACACTGAAGCTTTCTTT.

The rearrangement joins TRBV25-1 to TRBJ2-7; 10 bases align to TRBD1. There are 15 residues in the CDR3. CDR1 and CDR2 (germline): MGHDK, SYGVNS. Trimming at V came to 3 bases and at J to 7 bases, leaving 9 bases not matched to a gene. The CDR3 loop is CASSDPDRGPGEQYF. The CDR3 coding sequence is TGTGCCAGCAGTGACCCCGACAGGGGGCCGGGGGAGCAGTACTTC.

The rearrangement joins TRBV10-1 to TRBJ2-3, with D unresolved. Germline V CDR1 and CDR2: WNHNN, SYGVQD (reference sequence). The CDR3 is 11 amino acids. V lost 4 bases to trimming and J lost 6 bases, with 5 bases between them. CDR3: CASSAFDTQYF. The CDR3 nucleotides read TGCGCCAGCAGTGCCTTTGATACGCAGTATTTT.

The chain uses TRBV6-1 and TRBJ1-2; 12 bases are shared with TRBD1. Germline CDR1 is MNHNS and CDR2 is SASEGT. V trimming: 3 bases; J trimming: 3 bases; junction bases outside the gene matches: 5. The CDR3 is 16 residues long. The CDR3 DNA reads TGTGCCAGCAGTGATAGGGGGACAGGGGGCGACTATGGCTACACCTTC. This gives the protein CASSDRGTGGDYGYTF.

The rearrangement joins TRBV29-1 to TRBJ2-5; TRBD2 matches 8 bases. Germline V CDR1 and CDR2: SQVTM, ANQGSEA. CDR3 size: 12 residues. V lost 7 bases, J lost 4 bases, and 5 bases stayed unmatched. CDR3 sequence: CSESGLGETQYF. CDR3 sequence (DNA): TGCAGCGAATCGGGACTAGGAGAGACCCAGTACTTC.

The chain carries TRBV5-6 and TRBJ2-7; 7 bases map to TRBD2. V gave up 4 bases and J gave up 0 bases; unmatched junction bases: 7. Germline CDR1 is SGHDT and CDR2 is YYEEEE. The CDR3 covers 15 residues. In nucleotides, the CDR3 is TGTGCCAGCAGCGTGTATTCTAGCGGCTCCTACGAGCAGTACTTC. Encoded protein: CASSVYSSGSYEQYF.

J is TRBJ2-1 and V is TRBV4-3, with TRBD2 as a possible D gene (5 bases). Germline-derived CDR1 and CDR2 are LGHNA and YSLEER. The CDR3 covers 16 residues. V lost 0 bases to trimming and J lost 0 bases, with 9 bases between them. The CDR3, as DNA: TGCGCCAGCAGCCAAGATCGGACTTTCTCCTACAATGAGCAGTTCTTC. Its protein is CASSQDRTFSYNEQFF.

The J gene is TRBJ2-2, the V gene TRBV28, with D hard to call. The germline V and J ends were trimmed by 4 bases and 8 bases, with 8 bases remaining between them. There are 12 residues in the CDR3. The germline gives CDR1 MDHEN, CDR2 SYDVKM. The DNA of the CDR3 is TGTGCCAGCAGTTCACTCCTTGGGGAGCTGTTTTTT. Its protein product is CASSSLLGELFF.

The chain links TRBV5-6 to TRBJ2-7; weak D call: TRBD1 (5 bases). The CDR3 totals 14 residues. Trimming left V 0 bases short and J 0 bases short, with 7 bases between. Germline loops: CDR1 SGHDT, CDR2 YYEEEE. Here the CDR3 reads CASSLEGASYEQYF. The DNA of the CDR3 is TGTGCCAGCAGCTTGGAAGGGGCCTCCTACGAGCAGTACTTC.

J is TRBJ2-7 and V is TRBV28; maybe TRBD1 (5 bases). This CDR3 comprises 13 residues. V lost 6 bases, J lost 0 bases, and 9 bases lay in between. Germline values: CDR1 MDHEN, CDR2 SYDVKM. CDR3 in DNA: TGTGCCAGCAGGGATAGGGGCTCCTACGAGCAGTACTTC. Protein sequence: CASRDRGSYEQYF.

Here the CDR3 DNA reads TGTGCCAGCAGTGTTCAGGGCTTTAATGAAAAACTGTTTTTT. This encodes CASSVQGFNEKLFF. The chain combines TRBV25-1 with TRBJ1-4; D might be TRBD1 (5 bases). V shed 4 bases and J shed 4 bases, with 10 bases lying between them. There are 14 residues in the CDR3. CDR1 is MGHDK, CDR2 SYGVNS, per germline. Based on the CDR3 plus reference TRBV25-1 and TRBJ1-4, the full variable domain is EADIYQTPRYLVIGTGKKITLECSQTMGHDKMYWYQQDPGMELHLIHYSYGVNSTEKGDLSSESTVSRIRTEHFPLTLESARPSHTSQYLCASSVQGFNEKLFFGSGTQLSVL.

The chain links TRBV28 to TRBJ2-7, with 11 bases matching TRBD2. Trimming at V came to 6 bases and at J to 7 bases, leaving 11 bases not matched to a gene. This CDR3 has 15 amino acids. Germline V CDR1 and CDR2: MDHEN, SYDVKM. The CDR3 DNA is TGTGCCAGCAGCTCCCTAGCGGGAGGCCGCCTGGAGCAGTACTTC. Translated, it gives CASSSLAGGRLEQYF. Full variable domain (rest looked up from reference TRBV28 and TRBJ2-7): DVKVTQSSRYLVKRTGEKVFLECVQDMDHENMFWYRQDPGLGLRLIYFSYDVKMKEKGDIPEGYSVSREKKERFSLILESASTNQTSMYLCASSSLAGGRLEQYFGPGTRLTVT.

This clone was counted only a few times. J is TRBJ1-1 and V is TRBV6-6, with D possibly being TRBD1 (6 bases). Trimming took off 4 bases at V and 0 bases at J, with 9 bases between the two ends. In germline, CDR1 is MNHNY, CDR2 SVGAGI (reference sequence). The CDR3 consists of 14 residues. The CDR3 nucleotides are TGTGCCAGCAGTTTCGGACAGCTGAACACTGAAGCTTTCTTT. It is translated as CASSFGQLNTEAFF.

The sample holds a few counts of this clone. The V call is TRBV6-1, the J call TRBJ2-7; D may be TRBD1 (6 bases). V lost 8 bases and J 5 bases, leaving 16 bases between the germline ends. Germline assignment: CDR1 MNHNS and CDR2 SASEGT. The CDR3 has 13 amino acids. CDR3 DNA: TGTGCCAGCCAACGGGCGACAGGCGACGAGCAGTACTTC. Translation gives CASQRATGDEQYF.

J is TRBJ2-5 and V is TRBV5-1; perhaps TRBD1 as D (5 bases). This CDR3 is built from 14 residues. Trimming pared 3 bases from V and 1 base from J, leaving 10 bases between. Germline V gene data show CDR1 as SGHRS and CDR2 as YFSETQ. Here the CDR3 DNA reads TGCGCCAGCAGCTCTGGGGCAGCCCAAGAGACCCAGTACTTC. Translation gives CASSSGAAQETQYF.

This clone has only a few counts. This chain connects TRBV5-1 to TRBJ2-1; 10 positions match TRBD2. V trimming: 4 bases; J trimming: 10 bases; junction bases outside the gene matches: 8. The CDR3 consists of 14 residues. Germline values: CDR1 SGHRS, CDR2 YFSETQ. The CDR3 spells CASSPQREGREQFF. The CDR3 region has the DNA TGCGCCAGCAGCCCCCAGCGGGAGGGCCGGGAGCAGTTCTTC.

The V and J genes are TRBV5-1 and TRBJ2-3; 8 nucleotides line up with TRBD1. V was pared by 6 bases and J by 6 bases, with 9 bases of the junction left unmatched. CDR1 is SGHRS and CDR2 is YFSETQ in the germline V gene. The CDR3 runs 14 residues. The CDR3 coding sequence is TGCGCCAGCACCCGGGACAGGTCTACCGATACGCAGTATTTT. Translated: CASTRDRSTDTQYF.

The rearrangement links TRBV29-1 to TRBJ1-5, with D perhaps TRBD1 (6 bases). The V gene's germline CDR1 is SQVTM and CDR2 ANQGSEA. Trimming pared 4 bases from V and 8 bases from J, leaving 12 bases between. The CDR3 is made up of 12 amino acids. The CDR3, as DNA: TGCAGCGTTGGGTTACAGGGAAAGCCCCAGCATTTT. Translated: CSVGLQGKPQHF.